Listed below are T cell receptor beta chains from one sample, sequenced in a study of blood T cell repertoires in COVID-19. The assay was immunoSEQ multiplex PCR, and TCRdb's table has in-frame clones only and misses some. Of approximately 230,000 clones listed, just under 85% are singletons. Input material: peripheral blood. The receptors were sampled from a man at least 80 years old with acute or convalescent COVID-19. Each CDR3 is given with its conserved first and last residue. D genes are given only for firm matches. Size tells how often a clone was seen (once, few, many) or the class of an expanded clone, and some rows leave it out.

size: NA
V: TRBV5-8
J: TRBJ2-2
D: NA
DNA: TGTGCCAGCAGCTTGCGAGCCACCGGGGAGCTGTTTTTT
CDR3: CASSLRATGELFF

size: NA
V: TRBV7-3
J: TRBJ2-1
D: TRBD1
DNA: TGTGCCAGCAGCTTAACCGAGGACAGGGACAATGAGCAGTTCTTC
CDR3: CASSLTEDRDNEQFF

size: NA
V: TRBV15
J: TRBJ2-2
D: TRBD1
DNA: TGTGCCACCAGCGGGAGCCCCAGGGGGTGGAACACCGGGGAGCTGTTTTTT
CDR3: CATSGSPRGWNTGELFF

size: NA
V: TRBV6-6
J: TRBJ1-3
D: TRBD1
DNA: TGTGCCAGCAGTCGCCCCCAACAGGGGAATCTAGCCGGAAACACCATATATTTT
CDR3: CASSRPQQGNLAGNTIYF

size: NA
V: TRBV2
J: TRBJ2-3
D: TRBD1
DNA: TGTGCCAGCAATCGGGACAGGGTCACAGATACGCAGTATTTT
CDR3: CASNRDRVTDTQYF

size: NA
V: TRBV24-1
J: TRBJ2-6
D: NA
DNA: TGTGCCACCAGTGATTACTCCGGGGCCAACGTCCTGACTTTC
CDR3: CATSDYSGANVLTF

size: NA
V: TRBV5-1
J: TRBJ2-7
D: NA
DNA: TGCGCCAGCAGCTTGGAGGCAGGTCCTTCCTACGAGCAGTACTTC
CDR3: CASSLEAGPSYEQYF

size: NA
V: TRBV4-1
J: TRBJ2-7
D: TRBD1
DNA: TGCGCCAGCAGCCAAGATGGACAGGGTGTTTCTAAGCAGTACTTC
CDR3: CASSQDGQGVSKQYF

size: NA
V: TRBV19
J: TRBJ1-6
D: NA
DNA: TGTGCCAGTAGTATAGAAGAGGGTTATAATTCACCCCTCCACTTT
CDR3: CASSIEEGYNSPLHF

size: few
V: TRBV28
J: TRBJ1-5
D: TRBD1
DNA: TGTGCCAGCAGGCCCACAGGGGTGGGAAGCAATCAGCCCCAGCATTTT
CDR3: CASRPTGVGSNQPQHF

size: NA
V: TRBV12-3/TRBV12-4
J: TRBJ2-7
D: NA
DNA: TGTGCCAGCAGTCCCACTTACGAGCAGTACTTC
CDR3: CASSPTYEQYF

size: NA
V: TRBV7-9
J: TRBJ1-5
D: NA
DNA: TGTGCCAGCAGCTCGGCAGGGCCTCGCGCACCCCAGCATTTT
CDR3: CASSSAGPRAPQHF

size: once
V: TRBV5-1
J: TRBJ1-1
D: TRBD1
DNA: TGCGCCAGCGGCGGACAGGGGCATACTGAAGCTTTCTTT
CDR3: CASGGQGHTEAFF

size: NA
V: TRBV19
J: TRBJ1-6
D: NA
DNA: TGTGCCAGCGGGAGCTCCTATAATTCACCCCTCCACTTT
CDR3: CASGSSYNSPLHF

size: NA
V: TRBV7-6
J: TRBJ2-5
D: TRBD2
DNA: TGTGCCAGCAGCTTACGGACTAGCGGGATGGGGACCCAGTACTTC
CDR3: CASSLRTSGMGTQYF

size: NA
V: TRBV5-1
J: TRBJ2-7
D: TRBD2
DNA: TGCGCCAGCAGCCGGGGGGACTGGGCGTACGAGCAGTACTTC
CDR3: CASSRGDWAYEQYF

size: NA
V: TRBV24-1
J: TRBJ1-4
D: TRBD1
DNA: TGTGCCACCAGTGAAGGACAGGGGATCGTTAATGAAAAACTGTTTTTT
CDR3: CATSEGQGIVNEKLFF

size: NA
V: TRBV6-5
J: TRBJ1-2
D: NA
DNA: TGTGCCAGCACTCTCTGGACAGATTCTAACTATGGCTACACCTTC
CDR3: CASTLWTDSNYGYTF

size: NA
V: TRBV11-2
J: TRBJ1-3
D: TRBD1
DNA: TGTGCCAGCAGCCGCAACTGGGACAGGGGCTCTGGAAACACCATATATTTT
CDR3: CASSRNWDRGSGNTIYF

size: NA
V: TRBV10-2
J: TRBJ1-4
D: TRBD1
DNA: TGCGCCAGCAGAGACAGGGAACTTGAAAAACTGTTTTTT
CDR3: CASRDRELEKLFF

size: NA
V: TRBV25-1
J: TRBJ2-7
D: TRBD1
DNA: TGTGCCAGCAGTGACCTCCGGGACAGGGGCTACGAGCAGTACTTC
CDR3: CASSDLRDRGYEQYF

size: NA
V: TRBV19
J: TRBJ1-5
D: TRBD1
DNA: TGTGCCAGTAGGCTACAGGGGGTCGGCAATCAGCCCCAGCATTTT
CDR3: CASRLQGVGNQPQHF

size: NA
V: TRBV19
J: TRBJ1-2
D: NA
DNA: TGTGCCAGTACTACCCACAGGGACCGCCCTAACTATGGCTACACCTTC
CDR3: CASTTHRDRPNYGYTF

size: once
V: TRBV25-1
J: TRBJ1-2
D: NA
DNA: TGTGCCAGCAGTGATCCTACAGGCCGGGCTAACTATGGCTACACCTTC
CDR3: CASSDPTGRANYGYTF

size: NA
V: TRBV18
J: TRBJ1-5
D: NA
DNA: TGTGCCAGCTCATCGGGCCAGGGGTCCTTCAATCAGCCCCAGCATTTT
CDR3: CASSSGQGSFNQPQHF

size: NA
V: TRBV19
J: TRBJ2-7
D: NA
DNA: TGTGCCAGTAGTATAGCAGGGGAGTCCTACGAGCAGTACTTC
CDR3: CASSIAGESYEQYF

size: NA
V: TRBV5-1
J: TRBJ2-3
D: NA
DNA: TGCGCCAGCAGCTTGACAGTTACTAGCACAGATACGCAGTATTTT
CDR3: CASSLTVTSTDTQYF

size: NA
V: TRBV5-1
J: TRBJ2-3
D: TRBD1
DNA: TGTGGTTCGAGACAGGGCAGCACAGATACGCAGTATTTT
CDR3: CGSRQGSTDTQYF

size: NA
V: TRBV9
J: TRBJ2-3
D: TRBD2
DNA: TGTGCCAGCAGCGTAACTAGCGGAAGGGTAGCAGATACGCAGTATTTT
CDR3: CASSVTSGRVADTQYF

size: NA
V: TRBV6-1
J: TRBJ2-3
D: TRBD2
DNA: TGTGCCAGCAGTGAAGCGCTACTAGCGGGAGGGCCAGATACGCAGTATTTT
CDR3: CASSEALLAGGPDTQYF

size: NA
V: TRBV19
J: TRBJ2-7
D: TRBD1
DNA: TGTGCCACCTCCACACAGGGGCCCTACTCCTACGAGCAGTACTTC
CDR3: CATSTQGPYSYEQYF